This T cell receptor beta chain stems from a study of glioma-infiltrating T cells. Study results and caveats: Above-expected tissue-blood divergence occurred in all gliomas, most in low-grade ones. Tissue and blood shared very few CDR3 sequences.

The iRepertoire nested amplicon-rescue multiplex PCR amplified TCR alpha and beta CDR3s from RNA. Input was 100-400 ng of tissue mRNA or PBMC total RNA. TCRdb redid the calling of the multiplex PCR reads with MiXCR, one entry per CDR3 protein. This sample yields some 130,000 distinct CDR3 sequences, of which 20% to 25% are seen a single time; roughly 29% belongs to the top ten. Details on this clonotype: The antigen is undetermined. One base away lies a much larger clone, so this may be a sequencing read error.

Germline values: CDR1 MNHNS, CDR2 SASEGT. The germline V and J ends were trimmed by 6 bases and 5 bases, with 10 bases remaining between them. This CDR3 has 12 residues. V gene TRBV6-1 combines with J gene TRBJ1-1; D is uncertain. The receptor's source is a human donor with low-grade glioma or glioblastoma, undergoing nonglioma brain surgery, or in good health (not recorded which). The source material was glioma tissue, nonneoplastic brain tissue, or PBMCs (not recorded which). In nucleotides, the CDR3 is TGTGCCAGCAGACCGCCTCCGACTGAAGCTTTCTTT. It translates to CASRPPPTEAFF.